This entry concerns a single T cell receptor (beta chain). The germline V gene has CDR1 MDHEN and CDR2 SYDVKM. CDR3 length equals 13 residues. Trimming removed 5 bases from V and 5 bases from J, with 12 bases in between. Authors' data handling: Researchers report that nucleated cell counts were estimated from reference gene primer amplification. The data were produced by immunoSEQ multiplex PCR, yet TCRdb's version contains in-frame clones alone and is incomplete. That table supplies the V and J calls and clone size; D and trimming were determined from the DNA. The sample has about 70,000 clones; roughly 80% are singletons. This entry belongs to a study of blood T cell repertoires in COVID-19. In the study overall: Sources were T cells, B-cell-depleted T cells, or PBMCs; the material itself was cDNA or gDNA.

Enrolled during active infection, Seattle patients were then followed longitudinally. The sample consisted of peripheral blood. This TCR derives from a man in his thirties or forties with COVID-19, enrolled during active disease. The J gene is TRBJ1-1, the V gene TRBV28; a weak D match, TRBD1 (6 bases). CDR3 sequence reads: CASSPGERTEAFF. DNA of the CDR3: TGTGCCAGCAGTCCAGGGGAGAGGACTGAAGCTTTCTTT.